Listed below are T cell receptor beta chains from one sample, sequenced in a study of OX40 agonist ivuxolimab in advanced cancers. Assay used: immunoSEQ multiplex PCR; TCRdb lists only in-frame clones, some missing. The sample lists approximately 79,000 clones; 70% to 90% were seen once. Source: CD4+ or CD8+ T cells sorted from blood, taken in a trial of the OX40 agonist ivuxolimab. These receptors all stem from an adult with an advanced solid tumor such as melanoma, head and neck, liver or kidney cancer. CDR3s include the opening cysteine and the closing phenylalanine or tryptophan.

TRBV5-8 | CASSLGYVGRKKNSPLHF
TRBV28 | CASSLASSGKLETQYF
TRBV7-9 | CASSYDTSGGTGELFF
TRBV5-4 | CASSSGTGLGWAKNIQYF
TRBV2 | CASRDSSSGRNQPQHF
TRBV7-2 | CASSFWGAGSNQPQHF
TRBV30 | CAWRGQNEAFF
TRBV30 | CAWGARAGGAGELFF
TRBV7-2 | CASSLFETQYF
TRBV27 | CASSPNNSPLHF